The 5 T cell receptor beta chains below all came from one sample that was sequenced in a study of CD8 T cells in ankylosing spondylitis. TCRdb ran MiXCR on the 5' RACE reads and lists one entry per CDR3 protein. Altogether fewer than 200,000 distinct CDR3 sequences are present, 15% to 20% being singletons, with the ten largest covering approximately 7.6%. What was sequenced was blood, either unsorted or a sorted T cell fraction (not recorded which). All receptors come from a male donor with ankylosing spondylitis or in good health (not recorded which).

The chain links TRBV7-9 to TRBJ1-1, with D possibly TRBD1 on 5 matching bases. Trimming removed 5 bases at V and 6 bases at J, with 16 bases between. Germline CDR1 is SEHNR and CDR2 is FQNEAQ (reference sequence). This CDR3 region has 14 residues. This CDR3 reads CASSEPGLGAEAFF. The CDR3 nucleotides read TGTGCCAGCAGCGAACCGGGTTTGGGGGCTGAAGCTTTCTTT. Full variable domain (missing parts from reference TRBV7-9 and TRBJ1-1): DTGVSQNPRHKITKRGQNVTFRCDPISEHNRLYWYRQTLGQGPEFLTYFQNEAQLEKSRLLSDRFSAERPKGSFSTLEIQRTEQGDSAMYLCASSEPGLGAEAFFGQGTRLTVV.

The chain has TRBV7-2 and TRBJ2-7; 7 bases are a match to TRBD2. Unmatched junction bases numbered 12, after V lost 1 base and J lost 0 bases. The CDR3 loop spans 18 amino acids. The germline V gene encodes CDR1 SGHTA and CDR2 FQGNSA. This CDR3 reads CASSLGHLGSGTSYEQYF. DNA of the CDR3: TGTGCCAGCAGCTTAGGGCACCTAGGGAGCGGGACCTCCTACGAGCAGTACTTC. Looking up the rest from reference TRBV7-2 and TRBJ2-7 gives the full variable domain: GAGVSQSPSNKVTEKGKDVELRCDPISGHTALYWYRQSLGQGLEFLIYFQGNSAPDKSGLPSDRFSAERTGGSVSTLTIQRTQQEDSAVYLCASSLGHLGSGTSYEQYFGPGTRLTVT.

V is TRBV27 and J is TRBJ2-3; possibly TRBD2 for D (6 bases). This CDR3 has 15 amino acids. CDR1 is MNHEY and CDR2 is SMNVEV in the germline V gene (reference sequence). V gave up 3 bases and J gave up 2 bases, with 12 bases separating them. The CDR3 sequence is CASSFKDYLTDTQYF. In DNA, the CDR3 is TGTGCCAGCAGTTTCAAGGACTACCTCACAGATACGCAGTATTTT.

The chain couples TRBV6-2 or TRBV6-3 to TRBJ1-2, with TRBD1 identical over 7 bases. Germline V gene lookup returns CDR1 MNHEY and CDR2 SVGEGT. The CDR3 has 14 amino acids. Trimming at V came to 5 bases and at J to 5 bases, leaving 8 bases not matched to a gene. CDR3 DNA: TGTGCCAGCAGTACAGACAGGGAACCATATGGCTACACCTTC. Translated, it gives CASSTDREPYGYTF.

This clonotype appeared many times. V usage is TRBV20-1 and J usage is TRBJ2-3; D might be TRBD2 (7 bases). Deletions cut 6 bases from V and 6 bases from J, with 16 bases between. Germline V gene sequence: CDR1 DFQATT, CDR2 SNEGSKA (reference sequence). This CDR3 is 13 amino acids long. CDR3 nucleotide sequence: TGCAGTGCGCCTGGACTAGGGGGGGATACGCAGTATTTT. It is translated as CSAPGLGGDTQYF.